This T cell receptor (beta chain) derives from a study of Graves' ophthalmopathy and Graves' hyperthyroidism. Study results and limitations: Thyroid clonotypes that were expanded above 0.001 frequency mostly also appeared in blood.

RNA transcripts provided the template for amplifying TCR beta CDR3 regions. HTBI-primed first-round RT-PCR preceded second-round multiplex PCR. TCRdb fed the multiplex PCR reads into MiXCR, producing one record per CDR3 protein. The data hold hundreds of thousands of distinct CDR3 sequences, with about 20% observed a single time. At least ten counts were recorded for this clonotype. Antigen unknown. Absence of ophthalmopathy within 18 months of follow-up defined stable hyperthyroidism. In germline, CDR1 is MDHEN, CDR2 SYDVKM. Germline trimming cut 5 bases from V and 4 bases from J; bases unmatched to any gene: 8. The CDR3 extends over 17 amino acids.

This chain uses TRBV28 with TRBJ2-7, with 16 bases aligning to TRBD2. The specimen sequenced was peripheral blood. The sequence came from a woman aged 18-35 years with stable Graves' hyperthyroidism. Some clones in this sample may be carry-over from other donors' samples. CDR3 sequence (DNA): TGTGCCAGCAGTCCCGGGACTAGCGGGAGGGCCGAGTACGAGCAGTACTTC. Protein: CASSPGTSGRAEYEQYF.